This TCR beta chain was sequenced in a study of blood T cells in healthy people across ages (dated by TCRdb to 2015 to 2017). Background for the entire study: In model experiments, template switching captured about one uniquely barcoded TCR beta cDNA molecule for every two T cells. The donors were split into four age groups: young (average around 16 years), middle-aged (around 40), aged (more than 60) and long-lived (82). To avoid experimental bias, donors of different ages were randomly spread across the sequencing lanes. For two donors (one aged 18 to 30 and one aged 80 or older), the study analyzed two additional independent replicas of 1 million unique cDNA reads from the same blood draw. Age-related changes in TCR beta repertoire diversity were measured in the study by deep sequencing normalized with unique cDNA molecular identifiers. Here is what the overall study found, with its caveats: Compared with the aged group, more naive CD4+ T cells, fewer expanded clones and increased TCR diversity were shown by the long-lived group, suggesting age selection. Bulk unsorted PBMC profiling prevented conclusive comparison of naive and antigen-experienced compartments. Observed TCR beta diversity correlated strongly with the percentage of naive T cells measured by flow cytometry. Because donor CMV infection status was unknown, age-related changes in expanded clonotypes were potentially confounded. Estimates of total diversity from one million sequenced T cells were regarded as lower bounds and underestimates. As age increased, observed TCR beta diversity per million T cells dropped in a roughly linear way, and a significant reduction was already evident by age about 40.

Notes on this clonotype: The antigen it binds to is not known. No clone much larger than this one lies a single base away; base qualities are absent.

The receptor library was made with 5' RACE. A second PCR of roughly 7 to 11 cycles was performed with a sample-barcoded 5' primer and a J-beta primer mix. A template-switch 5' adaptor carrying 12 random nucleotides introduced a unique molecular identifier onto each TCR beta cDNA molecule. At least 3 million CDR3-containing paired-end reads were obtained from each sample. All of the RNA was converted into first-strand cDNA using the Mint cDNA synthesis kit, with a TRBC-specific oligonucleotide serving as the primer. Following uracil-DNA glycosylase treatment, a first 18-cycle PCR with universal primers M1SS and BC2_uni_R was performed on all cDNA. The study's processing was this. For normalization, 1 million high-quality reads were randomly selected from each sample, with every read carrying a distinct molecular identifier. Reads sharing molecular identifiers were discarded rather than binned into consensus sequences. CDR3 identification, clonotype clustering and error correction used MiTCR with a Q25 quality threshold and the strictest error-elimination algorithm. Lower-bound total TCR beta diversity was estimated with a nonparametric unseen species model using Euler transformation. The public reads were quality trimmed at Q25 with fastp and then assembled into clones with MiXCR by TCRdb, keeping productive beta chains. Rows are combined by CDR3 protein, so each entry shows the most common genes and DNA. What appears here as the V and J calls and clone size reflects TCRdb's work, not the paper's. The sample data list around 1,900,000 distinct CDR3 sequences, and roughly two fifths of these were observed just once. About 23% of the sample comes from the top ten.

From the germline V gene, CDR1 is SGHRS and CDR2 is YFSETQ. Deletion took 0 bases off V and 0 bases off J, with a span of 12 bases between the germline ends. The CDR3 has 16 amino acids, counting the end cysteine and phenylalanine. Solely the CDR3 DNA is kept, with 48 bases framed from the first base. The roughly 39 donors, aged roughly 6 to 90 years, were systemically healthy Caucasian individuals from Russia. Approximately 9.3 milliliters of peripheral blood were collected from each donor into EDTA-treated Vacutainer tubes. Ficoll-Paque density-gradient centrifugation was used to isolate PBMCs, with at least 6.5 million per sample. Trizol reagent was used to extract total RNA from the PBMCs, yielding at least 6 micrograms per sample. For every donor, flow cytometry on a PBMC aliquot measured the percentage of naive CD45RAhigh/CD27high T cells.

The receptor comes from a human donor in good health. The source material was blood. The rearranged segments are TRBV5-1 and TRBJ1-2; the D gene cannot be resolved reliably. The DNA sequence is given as TGCGCCAGCAGCTTGGCGGGTCCATCAGCTAACTATGGCTACACCTTC. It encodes CASSLAGPSANYGYTF. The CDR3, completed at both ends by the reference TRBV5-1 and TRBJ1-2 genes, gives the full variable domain KAGVTQTPRYLIKTRGQQVTLSCSPISGHRSVSWYQQTPGQGLQFLFEYFSETQRNKGNFPGRFSGRQFSNSRSEMNVSTLELGDSALYLCASSLAGPSANYGYTFGSGTRLTVV.